One sample yielded the 13 T cell receptor beta chains listed below, sequenced in a study of Ad26.COV2.S vaccination and SARS-CoV-2 variants. Treatment defined: some 20 received Ad26.COV2.S at low or high dose, single or two shots; several received placebo; per-sample allocation not given. The samples date from day 63 after the first vaccine or placebo injection. Using immunoSEQ multiplex PCR, the repertoire was profiled, and TCRdb retains in-frame clones only, with some absent. The table has roughly 300,000 clones, about nine tenths seen once. The input for sequencing was peripheral blood, taken in a trial of Ad26.COV2.S vaccine versus placebo. These receptors came from a person between 18 and 59 years old who received the Ad26.COV2.S COVID-19 vaccine or a placebo.

J is TRBJ2-1 and V is TRBV5-1; D gene unclear. Germline V lookup: CDR1 SGHRS, CDR2 YFSETQ. This CDR3 has 20 amino acids. The ends were cut back, 2 bases at V and 1 base at J, with 25 bases in the middle. CDR3 nucleotides: TGCGCCAGCAGCTTCCCTATACGCTCTAGTTCCCAGCCATCCTACAATGAGCAGTTCTTC. Its protein product is CASSFPIRSSSQPSYNEQFF. The entire variable domain, with the rest obtained from reference TRBV5-1 and TRBJ2-1, is as follows: KAGVTQTPRYLIKTRGQQVTLSCSPISGHRSVSWYQQTPGQGLQFLFEYFSETQRNKGNFPGRFSGRQFSNSRSEMNVSTLELGDSALYLCASSFPIRSSSQPSYNEQFFGPGTRLTVL.

V usage is TRBV2 and J usage is TRBJ1-5; D remains ambiguous. The CDR3 has 15 residues. Trimming took 8 bases from V and 7 from J, leaving 21 bases between them. Germline V gene sequence: CDR1 SNHLY, CDR2 FYNNEI. This CDR3 is CASQTIQEVEQPQHF. For the CDR3, the DNA is TGTGCCAGCCAGACGATCCAGGAGGTGGAGCAGCCCCAGCATTTT.

This clone was detected only a few times. The chain combines TRBV27 with TRBJ2-7; D remains ambiguous. V lost 7 bases to trimming and J lost 4 bases, with 17 bases between them. There are 14 residues in the CDR3. Germline CDR1 reads MNHEY; CDR2 reads SMNVEV (reference sequence). CDR3 protein: CASTSHGRSYEQYF. For the CDR3, the DNA is TGTGCCAGCACCTCCCACGGCAGGTCTTACGAGCAGTACTTC.

The chain is built from TRBV7-2 and TRBJ2-3; tentative D call: TRBD2 (5 bases). CDR3 size: 14 residues. The germline CDR1 and CDR2 sequences are SGHTA and FQGNSA. V was cut by 1 base and J by 6 bases, with 11 bases left in between. The DNA for the CDR3 is TGTGCCAGCAGCTTAGTTACGGGGTCCGATACGCAGTATTTT. Amino acid sequence: CASSLVTGSDTQYF.

This clone appeared once. V gene TRBV7-3 combines with J gene TRBJ2-3, with 10 bases identical to TRBD2. The CDR3 is made up of 16 amino acids. V lost 5 bases and J lost 7; bases outside the gene matches: 12. Per the germline V gene, CDR1 is SGHTA and CDR2 is FQGTGA. Here the CDR3 reads CASSPSGRAGGNTQYF. CDR3 nucleotides: TGTGCCAGCAGCCCCAGCGGGAGGGCCGGGGGAAATACGCAGTATTTT.

This chain links TRBV4-3 with TRBJ1-5; no clear D. Germline-derived CDR1 and CDR2 are LGHNA and YSLEER. V was pared by 0 bases and J by 3 bases, with 9 bases between. CDR3 length: 15 residues. The CDR3 coding sequence is TGCGCCAGCAGCCAAGATCGGCGGGTCAATCAGCCCCAGCATTTT. It is translated as CASSQDRRVNQPQHF.

The V gene is TRBV29-1, the J gene TRBJ1-3; 8 nucleotides agree with TRBD1. The germline gives CDR1 SQVTM, CDR2 ANQGSEA. V shed 4 bases and J 3 bases; nucleotides not matched to a gene: 5. The CDR3 spans 14 residues. This CDR3 reads CSVGAGGLGNTIYF. CDR3 nucleotide sequence: TGCAGCGTTGGCGCAGGGGGCCTTGGAAACACCATATATTTT.

The chain recombines TRBV3-1 (or the pseudogene TRBV3-2) with TRBJ1-2; TRBD1 might be the D (5 bases). The CDR3 runs to 12 residues. Per the germline V gene, CDR1 is LGHDT and CDR2 is YNNKEL (reference sequence). Trimming took off 4 bases at V and 8 bases at J, with 11 bases between the two ends. The CDR3 sequence: CASSRRARGYTF. The DNA of the CDR3 is TGTGCCAGCAGCCGCAGGGCTCGCGGCTACACCTTC.

The chain is built from TRBV18 and TRBJ1-1; D call uncertain. Germline CDR1 is KGHSH and CDR2 is LQKENI. The V and J ends lost 3 bases and 5 bases respectively, with 10 bases between them. The CDR3 length is 13 residues. For the CDR3, the DNA is TGTGCCAGCTCACCCACGACGCGAACTGAAGCTTTCTTT. Its protein is CASSPTTRTEAFF.

The rearrangement uses TRBV2 and TRBJ1-1; 8 bases are shared with TRBD1. The trim removed 6 bases at V and 11 bases at J, leaving 17 bases unmatched. CDR1 and CDR2 (germline): SNHLY, FYNNEI. The CDR3 has 15 amino acids. In nucleotides, the CDR3 is TGTGCCAGCAGAGTACAGACAGGGGCAACCCGCAAGGCTTTCTTT. Translated, it gives CASRVQTGATRKAFF.

This clone was seen only once. For the CDR3, the DNA is TGTGCCAGCGCCACTAGCGGGAACTACAATGAGCAGTTCTTC. As protein: CASATSGNYNEQFF. The rearrangement joins TRBV9 to TRBJ2-1; 10 bases fit TRBD2. The length of the CDR3 is 14 residues. Germline V gene lookup returns CDR1 SGDLS and CDR2 YYNGEE. The V segment lost 7 bases and the J segment 3 bases; nucleotides outside the gene matches: 4.

This rearrangement joins TRBV10-3 to TRBJ2-4, with 8 bases matching TRBD2. The CDR3 has 15 residues. The ends lost 3 bases at V and 10 bases at J; junction bases unmatched: 11. Germline-derived CDR1 and CDR2 are ENHRY and SYGVKD. The CDR3 DNA reads as TGTGCCATCAGTGATGAAGCGGGAGTAGGATTGATTCAGTACTTC. Translation: CAISDEAGVGLIQYF.

V gene TRBV6-5 combines with J gene TRBJ2-2; D not certain. Germline CDR1 MNHEY, CDR2 SVGAGI. The V end was cut by 6 bases, the J end by 6 bases, with 11 bases between. This CDR3 comprises 13 residues. The CDR3 region is CASRPYVAGELFF. For the CDR3, the DNA is TGTGCCAGCAGACCTTACGTCGCCGGGGAGCTGTTTTTT.